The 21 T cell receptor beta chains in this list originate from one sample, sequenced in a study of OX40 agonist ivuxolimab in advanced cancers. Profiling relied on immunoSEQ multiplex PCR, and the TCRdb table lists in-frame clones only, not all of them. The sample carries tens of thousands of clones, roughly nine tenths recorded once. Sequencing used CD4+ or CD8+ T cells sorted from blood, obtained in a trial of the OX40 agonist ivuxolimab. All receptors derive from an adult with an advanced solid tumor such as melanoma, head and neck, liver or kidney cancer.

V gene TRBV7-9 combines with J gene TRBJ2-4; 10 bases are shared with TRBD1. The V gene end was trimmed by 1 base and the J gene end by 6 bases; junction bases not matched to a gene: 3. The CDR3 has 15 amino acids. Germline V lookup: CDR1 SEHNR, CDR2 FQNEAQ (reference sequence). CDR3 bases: TGTGCCAGCAGCTTAGGGGGGACAGGGGCAAACATTCAGTACTTC. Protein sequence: CASSLGGTGANIQYF.

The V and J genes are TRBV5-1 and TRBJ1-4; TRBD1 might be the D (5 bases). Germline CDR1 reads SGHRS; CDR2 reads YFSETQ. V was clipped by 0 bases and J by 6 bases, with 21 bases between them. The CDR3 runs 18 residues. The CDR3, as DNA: TGCGCCAGCAGCTTGGACGGGGCCCCAAGGTTTACTGATGAAAAACTGTTTTTT. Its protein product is CASSLDGAPRFTDEKLFF. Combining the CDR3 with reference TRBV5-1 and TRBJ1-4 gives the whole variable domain KAGVTQTPRYLIKTRGQQVTLSCSPISGHRSVSWYQQTPGQGLQFLFEYFSETQRNKGNFPGRFSGRQFSNSRSEMNVSTLELGDSALYLCASSLDGAPRFTDEKLFFGSGTQLSVL.

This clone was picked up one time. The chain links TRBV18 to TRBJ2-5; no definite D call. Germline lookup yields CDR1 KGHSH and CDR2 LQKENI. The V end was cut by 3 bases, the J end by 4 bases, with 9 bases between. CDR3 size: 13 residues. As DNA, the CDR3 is TGTGCCAGCTCACCCCCCCCCGGAGAGACCCAGTACTTC. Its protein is CASSPPPGETQYF.

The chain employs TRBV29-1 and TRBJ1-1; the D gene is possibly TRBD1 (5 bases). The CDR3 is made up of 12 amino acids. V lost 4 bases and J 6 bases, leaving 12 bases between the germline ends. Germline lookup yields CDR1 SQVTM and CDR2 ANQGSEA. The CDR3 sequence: CSVGRGAAEAFF. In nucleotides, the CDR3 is TGCAGCGTTGGGCGCGGGGCCGCTGAAGCTTTCTTT.

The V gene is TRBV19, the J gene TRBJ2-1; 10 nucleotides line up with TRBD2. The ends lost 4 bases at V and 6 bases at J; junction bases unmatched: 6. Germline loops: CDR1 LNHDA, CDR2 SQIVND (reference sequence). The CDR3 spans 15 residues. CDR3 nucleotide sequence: TGTGCCAGTAGTACCGAGCGGGGGGGCCGCAATGAGCAGTTCTTC. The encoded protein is CASSTERGGRNEQFF.

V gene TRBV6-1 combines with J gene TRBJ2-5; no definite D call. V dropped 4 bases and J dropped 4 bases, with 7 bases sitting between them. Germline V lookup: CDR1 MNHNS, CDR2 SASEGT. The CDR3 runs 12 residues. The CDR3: CASSGSRETQYF. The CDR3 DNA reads TGTGCCAGCAGTGGTTCCCGAGAGACCCAGTACTTC.

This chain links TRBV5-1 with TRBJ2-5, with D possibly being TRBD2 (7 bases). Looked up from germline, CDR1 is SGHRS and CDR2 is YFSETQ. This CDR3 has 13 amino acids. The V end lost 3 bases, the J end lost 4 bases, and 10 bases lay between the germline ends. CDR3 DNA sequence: TGCGCCAGCAGCTGGGGGGGCCTAGAGACCCAGTACTTC. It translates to CASSWGGLETQYF.

The CDR3 sequence: CASSQDGGARGYTF. The CDR3 DNA follows: TGCGCCAGCAGCCAAGATGGGGGAGCGAGAGGCTACACCTTC. The V call is TRBV4-1, the J call TRBJ1-2; tentatively, D is TRBD1 (5 bases). Trimming shortened V by 0 bases and J by 8 bases, and 13 bases separated the two germline ends. This CDR3 contains 14 residues. Germline CDR1 and CDR2: MGHRA and YSYEKL.

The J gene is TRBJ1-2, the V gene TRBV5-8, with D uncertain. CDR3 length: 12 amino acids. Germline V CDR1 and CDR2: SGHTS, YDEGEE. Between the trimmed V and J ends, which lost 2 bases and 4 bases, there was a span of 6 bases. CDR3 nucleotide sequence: TGTGCCAGCAGCTTTAGGTCCTATGGCTACACCTTC. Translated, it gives CASSFRSYGYTF.

CDR3 nucleotides: TGTGCCAGTTCGGACAGGCCTGAATATAGCAATCAGCCCCAGCATTTT. Translation: CASSDRPEYSNQPQHF. The rearrangement uses TRBV19 and TRBJ1-5; 7 positions match TRBD1. CDR3 length: 16 residues. After removal of 8 bases from V and 0 bases from J, the junction contained 10 bases not matched to a gene. CDR1 is LNHDA, CDR2 SQIVND, per germline (reference sequence). The variable domain in full, completed from reference TRBV19 and TRBJ1-5, reads DGGITQSPKYLFRKEGQNVTLSCEQNLNHDAMYWYRQDPGQGLRLIYYSQIVNDFQKGDIAEGYSVSREKKESFPLTVTSAQKNPTAFYLCASSDRPEYSNQPQHFGDGTRLSIL.

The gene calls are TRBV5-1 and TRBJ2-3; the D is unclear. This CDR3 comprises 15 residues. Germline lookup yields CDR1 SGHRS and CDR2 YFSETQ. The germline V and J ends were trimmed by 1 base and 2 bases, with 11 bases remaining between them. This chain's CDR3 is CASSLLASVTDTQYF. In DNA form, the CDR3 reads TGCGCCAGCAGCTTGCTGGCATCGGTCACAGATACGCAGTATTTT.

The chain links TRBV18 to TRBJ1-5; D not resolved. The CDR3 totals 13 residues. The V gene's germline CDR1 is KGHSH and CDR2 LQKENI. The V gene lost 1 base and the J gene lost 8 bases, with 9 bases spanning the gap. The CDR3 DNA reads TGTGCCAGCTCACCACTCCCTGGGAAGCCCCAGCATTTT. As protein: CASSPLPGKPQHF. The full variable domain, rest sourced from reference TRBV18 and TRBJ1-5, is NAGVMQNPRHLVRRRGQEARLRCSPMKGHSHVYWYRQLPEEGLKFMVYLQKENIIDESGMPKERFSAEFPKEGPSILRIQQVVRGDSAAYFCASSPLPGKPQHFGDGTRLSIL.

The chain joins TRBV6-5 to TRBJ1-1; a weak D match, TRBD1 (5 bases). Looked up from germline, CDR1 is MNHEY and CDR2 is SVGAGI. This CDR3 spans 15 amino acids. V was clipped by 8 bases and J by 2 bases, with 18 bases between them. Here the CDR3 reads CASSGDGDPNTEAFF. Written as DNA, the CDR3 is TGTGCCAGCTCTGGTGACGGGGACCCAAACACTGAAGCTTTCTTT.

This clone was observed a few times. Written as DNA, the CDR3 is TGTGCCAGCAGGACCTGGAGTGGCTACACCTTC. Translated: CASRTWSGYTF. The genes are TRBV6-5 and TRBJ1-2; D unresolved. V lost 6 bases and J lost 7, with 9 bases in between. CDR1 is MNHEY and CDR2 is SVGAGI in the germline V gene. This CDR3 comprises 11 residues.

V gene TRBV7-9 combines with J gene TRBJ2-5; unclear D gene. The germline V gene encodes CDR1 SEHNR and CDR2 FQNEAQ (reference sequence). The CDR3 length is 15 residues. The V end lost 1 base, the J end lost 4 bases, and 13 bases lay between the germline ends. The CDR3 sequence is CASSLVGQARETQYF. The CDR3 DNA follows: TGTGCCAGCAGCTTAGTAGGGCAGGCAAGAGAGACCCAGTACTTC.

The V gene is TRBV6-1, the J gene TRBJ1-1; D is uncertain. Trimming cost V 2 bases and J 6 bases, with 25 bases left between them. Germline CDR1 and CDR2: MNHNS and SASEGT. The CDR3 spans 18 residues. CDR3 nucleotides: TGTGCCAGCAGTGAATTTTCGGGCAGATGGTTTTTGGGAGCTGAAGCTTTCTTT. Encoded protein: CASSEFSGRWFLGAEAFF.

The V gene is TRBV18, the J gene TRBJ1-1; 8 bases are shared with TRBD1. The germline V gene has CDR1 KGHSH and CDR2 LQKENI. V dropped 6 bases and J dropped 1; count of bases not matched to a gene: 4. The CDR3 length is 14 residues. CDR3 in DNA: TGTGCCAGCTCGTCTACAGGGGGGAACACTGAAGCTTTCTTT. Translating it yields CASSSTGGNTEAFF.

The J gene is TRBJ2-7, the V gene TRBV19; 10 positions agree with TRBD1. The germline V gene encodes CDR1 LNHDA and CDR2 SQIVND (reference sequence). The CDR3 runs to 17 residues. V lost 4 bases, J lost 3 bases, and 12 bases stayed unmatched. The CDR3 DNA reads TGTGCCAGTAGTACGAAGGGGACAGGGGTAACGTTCTACGAGCAGTACTTC. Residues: CASSTKGTGVTFYEQYF.

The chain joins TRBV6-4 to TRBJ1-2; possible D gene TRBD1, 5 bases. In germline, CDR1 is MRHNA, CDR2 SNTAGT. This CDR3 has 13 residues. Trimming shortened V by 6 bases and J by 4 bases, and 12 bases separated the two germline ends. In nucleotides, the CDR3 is TGTGCCAGCAGCCTGAACAGGCTCTATGGCTACACCTTC. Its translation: CASSLNRLYGYTF.

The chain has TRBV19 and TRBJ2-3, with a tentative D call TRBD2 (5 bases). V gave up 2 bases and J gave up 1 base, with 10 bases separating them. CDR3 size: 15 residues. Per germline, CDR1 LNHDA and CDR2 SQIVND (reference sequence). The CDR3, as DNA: TGTGCCAGTAGTATAACGGGATGGGGCACAGATACGCAGTATTTT. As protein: CASSITGWGTDTQYF.

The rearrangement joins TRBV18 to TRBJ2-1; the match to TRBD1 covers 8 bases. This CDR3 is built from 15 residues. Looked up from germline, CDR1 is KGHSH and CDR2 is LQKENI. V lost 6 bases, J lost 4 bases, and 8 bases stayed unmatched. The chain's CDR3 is CASSGDRSIYNEQFF. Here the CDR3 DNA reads TGTGCCAGCTCCGGGGACAGGTCAATTTACAATGAGCAGTTCTTC.